What follows is one TCR beta chain and its context. The antigen is unknown. The entry originates in a study of blood T cells in healthy people across ages. Donors ranged from about 6 to 95 years old and were healthy Caucasians in Russia. Whole-study findings and limits: Both naive CD4+ cell counts and diversity were greater in long-lived donors than in aged donors.

Primed by a sample-barcoded 5' primer and a J-beta primer mix, a second PCR proceeded for about 7 to 12 cycles. TCRdb re-called the 5' RACE reads with MiXCR, one entry per CDR3 protein. The table shows about 810,000 distinct CDR3 sequences, with about 37% occurring only once. Trimming took off 2 bases at V and 3 bases at J, with 7 bases between the two ends. There are 13 residues in the CDR3. Germline lookup yields CDR1 ENHRY and CDR2 SYGVKD. This receptor was identified in a man aged 18 to 29 in good health. Sequences were obtained from blood. The J gene is TRBJ1-1, the V gene TRBV10-3, with a tentative D call TRBD1 (6 bases). The CDR3 coding sequence is TGTGCCATCAGTGAGAGACAGGACACTGAAGCTTTCTTT. This translates into CAISERQDTEAFF.